The clone carrying this T cell receptor beta chain was seen a single time. Its antigen is still unknown. The sample originates from a study of Graves' ophthalmopathy and Graves' hyperthyroidism. Whole-study findings and limits: Ophthalmopathy progression predictions by the model showed 72.22% specificity and about 70% sensitivity. Blood shared most expanded thyroid clonotypes above 0.001 frequency.

RNA transcripts provided the template for amplifying TCR beta CDR3 regions. Scientists carried out first-round RT-PCR using HTBI primers and then a second-round multiplex PCR. MiXCR was run by TCRdb on the multiplex PCR reads, yielding one entry per CDR3 protein. The sample records some 360,000 distinct CDR3 sequences, about a sixth being singletons. Looked up from germline, CDR1 is LNHDA and CDR2 is SQIVND (reference sequence). The CDR3 consists of 14 residues. Trimming left V 6 bases short and J 3 bases short, with 15 bases between. Ophthalmopathy absent within 18 months of follow-up marked hyperthyroidism as stable. PBMCs came from less than 13 ml of fresh peripheral blood.

This clonotype originated in an adult woman with stable Graves' hyperthyroidism. This chain links TRBV19 with TRBJ2-7; a weak D match, TRBD2 (6 bases). Sample: peripheral blood. The CDR3 nucleotides read TGTGCCAGTAGCTACCCAGGCGGGAACTACGAGCAGTACTTC. It codes for CASSYPGGNYEQYF.